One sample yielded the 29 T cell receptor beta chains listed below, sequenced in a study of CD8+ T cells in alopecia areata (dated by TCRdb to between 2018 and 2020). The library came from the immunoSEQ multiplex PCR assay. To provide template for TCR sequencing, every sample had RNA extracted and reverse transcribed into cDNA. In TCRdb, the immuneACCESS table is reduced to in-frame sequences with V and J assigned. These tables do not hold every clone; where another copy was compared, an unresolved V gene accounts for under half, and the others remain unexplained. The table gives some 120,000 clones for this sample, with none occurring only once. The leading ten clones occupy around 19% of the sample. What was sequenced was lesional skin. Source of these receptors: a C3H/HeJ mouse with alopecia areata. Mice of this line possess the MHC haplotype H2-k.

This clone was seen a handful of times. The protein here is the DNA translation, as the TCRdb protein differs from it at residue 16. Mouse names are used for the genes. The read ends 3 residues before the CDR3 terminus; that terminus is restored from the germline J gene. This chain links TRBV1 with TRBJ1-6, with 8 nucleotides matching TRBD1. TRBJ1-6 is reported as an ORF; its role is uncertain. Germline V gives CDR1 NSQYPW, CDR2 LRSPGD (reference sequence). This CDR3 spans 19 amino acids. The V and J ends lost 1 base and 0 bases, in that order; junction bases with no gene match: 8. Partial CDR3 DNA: TGCACCTGCAGTGCAGTTGACCGGGACAGGAATTCCTATAATTCGCCC. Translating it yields CTCSAVDRDRNSYNSP. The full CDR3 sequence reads CTCSAVDRDRNSYNSPLYF.

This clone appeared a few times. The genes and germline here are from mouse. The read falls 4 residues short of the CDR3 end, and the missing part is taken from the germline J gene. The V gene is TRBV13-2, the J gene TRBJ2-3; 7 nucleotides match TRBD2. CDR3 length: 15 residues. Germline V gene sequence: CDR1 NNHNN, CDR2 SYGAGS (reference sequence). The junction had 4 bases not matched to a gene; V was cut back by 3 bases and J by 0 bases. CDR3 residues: CASGGLGVSAETLYF. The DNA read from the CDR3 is TGTGCCAGCGGTGGCCTGGGGGTTAGTGCAGAA.

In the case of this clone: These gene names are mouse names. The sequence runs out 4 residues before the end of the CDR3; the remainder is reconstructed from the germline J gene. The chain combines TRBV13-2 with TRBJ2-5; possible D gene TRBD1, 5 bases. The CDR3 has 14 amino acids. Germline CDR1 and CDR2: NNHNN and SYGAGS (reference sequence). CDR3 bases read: TGTGCCAGCGGTGATGTGGCAGGGAGAGAC. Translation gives CASGDVAGRD. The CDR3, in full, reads CASGDVAGRDTQYF.

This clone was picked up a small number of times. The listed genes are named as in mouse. The covered CDR3 bases are TGTGCCAGCGGTGAGGACAGAAACTCC. As protein: CASGEDRNS. The whole CDR3 protein reads CASGEDRNSDYTF. The genes are TRBV13-2 and TRBJ1-2; possibly TRBD1 for D (6 bases). The CDR3 goes on 4 residues after the read ends, and that part is filled in from the germline J gene. Trimming cost V 2 bases and J 1 base, with 6 bases left between them. The germline gives CDR1 NNHNN, CDR2 SYGAGS (reference sequence). There are 13 residues in the CDR3.

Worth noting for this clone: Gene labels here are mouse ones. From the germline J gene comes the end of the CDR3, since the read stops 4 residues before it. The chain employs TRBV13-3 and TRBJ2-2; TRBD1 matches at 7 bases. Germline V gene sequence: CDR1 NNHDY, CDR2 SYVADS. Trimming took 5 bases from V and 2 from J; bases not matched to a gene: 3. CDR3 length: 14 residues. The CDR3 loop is CASRPRGNTGQLYF. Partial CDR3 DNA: TGTGCCAGCAGGCCCAGGGGGAACACCGGG.

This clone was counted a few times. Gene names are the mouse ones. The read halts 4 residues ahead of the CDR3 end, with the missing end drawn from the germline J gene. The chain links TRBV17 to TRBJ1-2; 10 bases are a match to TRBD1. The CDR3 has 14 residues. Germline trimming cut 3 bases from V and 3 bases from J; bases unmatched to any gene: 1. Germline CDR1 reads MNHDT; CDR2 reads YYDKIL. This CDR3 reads CASSSGTGDSDYTF. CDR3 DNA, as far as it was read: TGTGCTAGCAGTAGCGGGACAGGGGACTCC.

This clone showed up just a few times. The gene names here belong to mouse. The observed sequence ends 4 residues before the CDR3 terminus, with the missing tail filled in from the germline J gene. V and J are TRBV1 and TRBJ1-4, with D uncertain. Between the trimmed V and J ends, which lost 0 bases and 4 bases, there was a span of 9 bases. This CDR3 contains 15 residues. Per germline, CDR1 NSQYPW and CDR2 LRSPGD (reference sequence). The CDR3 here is CTCSADGSNNERLFF. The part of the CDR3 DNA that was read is TGCACCTGCAGTGCAGATGGGTCAAACAACGAA. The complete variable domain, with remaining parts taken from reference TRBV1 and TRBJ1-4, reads VTLLEQNPRWRLVPRGQAVNLRCILKNSQYPWMSWYQQDLQKQLQWLFTLRSPGDKEVKSLPGADYLATRVTDTELRLQVANMSQGRTLYCTCSADGSNNERLFFGHGTKLSVL.

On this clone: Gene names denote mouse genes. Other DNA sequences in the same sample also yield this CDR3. CDR3 residues: CASSDPGTGNTGQLYF. The part of the CDR3 DNA that was read is TGTGCCAGCAGTGACCCCGGGACAGGGAACACCGGG. This chain links TRBV13-3 with TRBJ2-2, with 9 nucleotides matching TRBD1. The sequenced fragment ends 4 residues before the CDR3 boundary, so the rest is inferred from the germline J gene. Trimming at V came to 2 bases and at J to 2 bases, leaving 4 bases not matched to a gene. The CDR3 sequence is 16 residues long. In germline, CDR1 is NNHDY, CDR2 SYVADS.

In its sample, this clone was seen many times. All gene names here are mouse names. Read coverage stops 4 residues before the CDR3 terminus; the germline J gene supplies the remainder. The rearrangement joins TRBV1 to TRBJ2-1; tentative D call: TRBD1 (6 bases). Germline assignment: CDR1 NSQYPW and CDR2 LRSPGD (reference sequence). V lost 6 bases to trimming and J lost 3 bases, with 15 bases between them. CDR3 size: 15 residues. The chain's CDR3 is CTCRGSGARYAEQFF. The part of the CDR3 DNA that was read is TGCACCTGCAGGGGTTCAGGGGCCCGCTATGCT.

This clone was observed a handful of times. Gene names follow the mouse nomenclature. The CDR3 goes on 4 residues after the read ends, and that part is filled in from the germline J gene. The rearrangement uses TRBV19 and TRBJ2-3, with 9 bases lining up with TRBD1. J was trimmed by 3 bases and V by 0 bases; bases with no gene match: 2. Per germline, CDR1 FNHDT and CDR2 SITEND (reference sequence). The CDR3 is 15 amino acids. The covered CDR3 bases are TGTGCCAGCAGTATAGACAGGGGGCGAGCAGAA. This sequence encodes CASSIDRGRAE. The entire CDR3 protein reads CASSIDRGRAETLYF.

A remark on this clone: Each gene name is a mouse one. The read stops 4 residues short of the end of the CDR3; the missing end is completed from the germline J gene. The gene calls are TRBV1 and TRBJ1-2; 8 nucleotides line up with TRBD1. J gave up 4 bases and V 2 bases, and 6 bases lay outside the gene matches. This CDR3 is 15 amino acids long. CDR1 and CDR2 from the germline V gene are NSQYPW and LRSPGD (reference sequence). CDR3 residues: CTCSARTGIASDYTF. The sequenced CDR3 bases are TGCACCTGCAGTGCAAGGACAGGGATCGCCTCC.

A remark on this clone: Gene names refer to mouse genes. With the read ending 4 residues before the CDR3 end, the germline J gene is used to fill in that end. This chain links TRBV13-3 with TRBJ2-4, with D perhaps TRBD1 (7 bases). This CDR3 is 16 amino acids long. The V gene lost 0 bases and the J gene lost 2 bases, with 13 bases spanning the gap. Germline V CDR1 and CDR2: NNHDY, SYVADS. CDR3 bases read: TGTGCCAGCAGTGATGCAAGGGGGCGGGCTCAAAAC. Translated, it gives CASSDARGRAQN. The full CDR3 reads CASSDARGRAQNTLYF.

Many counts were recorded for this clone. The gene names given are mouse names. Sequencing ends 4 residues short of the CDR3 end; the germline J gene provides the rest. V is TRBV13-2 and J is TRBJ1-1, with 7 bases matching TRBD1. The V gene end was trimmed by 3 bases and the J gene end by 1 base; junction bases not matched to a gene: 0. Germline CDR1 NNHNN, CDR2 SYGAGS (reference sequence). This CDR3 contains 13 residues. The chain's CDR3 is CASGGDRNTEVFF. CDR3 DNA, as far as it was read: TGTGCCAGCGGTGGGGACAGAAACACA.

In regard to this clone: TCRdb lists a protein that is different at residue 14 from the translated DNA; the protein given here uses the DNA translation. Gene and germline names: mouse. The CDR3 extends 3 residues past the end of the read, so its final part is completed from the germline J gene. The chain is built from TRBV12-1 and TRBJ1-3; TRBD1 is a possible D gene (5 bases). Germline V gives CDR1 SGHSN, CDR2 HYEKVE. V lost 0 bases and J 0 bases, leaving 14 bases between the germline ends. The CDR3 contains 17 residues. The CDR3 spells CASSLEIQGLSGNTLYF. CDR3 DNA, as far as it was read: TGTGCCAGCTCTCTCGAAATCCAGGGACTTTCTGGAAATACG.

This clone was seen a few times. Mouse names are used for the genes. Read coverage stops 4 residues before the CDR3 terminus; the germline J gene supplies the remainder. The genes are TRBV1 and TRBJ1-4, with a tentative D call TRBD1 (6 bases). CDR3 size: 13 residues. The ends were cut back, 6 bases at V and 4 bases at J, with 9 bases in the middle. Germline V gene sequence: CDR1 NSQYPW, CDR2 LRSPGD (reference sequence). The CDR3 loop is CTCRGTHNERLFF. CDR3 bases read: TGCACCTGCAGAGGGACACACAACGAA.

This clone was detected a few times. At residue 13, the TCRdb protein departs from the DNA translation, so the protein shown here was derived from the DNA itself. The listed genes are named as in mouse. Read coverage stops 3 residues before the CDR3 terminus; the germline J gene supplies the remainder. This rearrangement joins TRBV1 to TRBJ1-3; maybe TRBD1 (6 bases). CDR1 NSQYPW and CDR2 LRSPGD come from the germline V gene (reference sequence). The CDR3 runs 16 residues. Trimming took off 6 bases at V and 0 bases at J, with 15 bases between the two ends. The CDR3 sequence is CTCSVGTWNSGNTLYF. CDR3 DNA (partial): TGCACCTGCAGCGTCGGGACATGGAATTCTGGAAATACG. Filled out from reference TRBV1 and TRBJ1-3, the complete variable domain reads VTLLEQNPRWRLVPRGQAVNLRCILKNSQYPWMSWYQQDLQKQLQWLFTLRSPGDKEVKSLPGADYLATRVTDTELRLQVANMSQGRTLYCTCSVGTWNSGNTLYFGEGSRLIVV.

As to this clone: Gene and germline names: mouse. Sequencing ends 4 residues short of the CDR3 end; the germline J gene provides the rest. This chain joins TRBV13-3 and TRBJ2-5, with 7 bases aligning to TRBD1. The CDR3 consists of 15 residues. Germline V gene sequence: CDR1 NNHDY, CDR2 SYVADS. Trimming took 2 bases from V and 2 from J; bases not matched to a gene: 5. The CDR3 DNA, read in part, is TGTGCCAGCAGTGAAAAGGCAGGGGGCCAAGAC. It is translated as CASSEKAGGQD. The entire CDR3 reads CASSEKAGGQDTQYF.

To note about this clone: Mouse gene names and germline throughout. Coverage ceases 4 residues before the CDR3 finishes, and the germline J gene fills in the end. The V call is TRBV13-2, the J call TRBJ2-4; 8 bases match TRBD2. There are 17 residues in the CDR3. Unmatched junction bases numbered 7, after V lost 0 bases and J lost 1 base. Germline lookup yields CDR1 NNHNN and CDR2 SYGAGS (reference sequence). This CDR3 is CASGDATGGQGQNTLYF. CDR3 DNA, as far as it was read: TGTGCCAGCGGTGATGCAACTGGGGGTCAGGGTCAAAAC.

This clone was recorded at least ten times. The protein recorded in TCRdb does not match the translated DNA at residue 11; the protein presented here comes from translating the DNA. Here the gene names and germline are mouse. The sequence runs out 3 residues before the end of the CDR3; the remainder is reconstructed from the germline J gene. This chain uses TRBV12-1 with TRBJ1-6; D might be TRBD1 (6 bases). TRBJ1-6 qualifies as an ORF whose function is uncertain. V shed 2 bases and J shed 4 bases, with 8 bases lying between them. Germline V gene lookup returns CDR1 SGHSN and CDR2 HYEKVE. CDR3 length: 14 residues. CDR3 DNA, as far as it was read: TGTGCCAGCTCTCCCGGGACATATAATTCGCCC. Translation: CASSPGTYNSP. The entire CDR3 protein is CASSPGTYNSPLYF.

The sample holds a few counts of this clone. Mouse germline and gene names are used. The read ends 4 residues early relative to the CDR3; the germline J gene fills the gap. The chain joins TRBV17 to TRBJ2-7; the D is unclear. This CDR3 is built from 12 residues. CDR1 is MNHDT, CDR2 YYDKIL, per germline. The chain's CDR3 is CASSRSKYEQYF. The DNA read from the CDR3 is TGTGCTAGCAGTAGATCAAAATAT.

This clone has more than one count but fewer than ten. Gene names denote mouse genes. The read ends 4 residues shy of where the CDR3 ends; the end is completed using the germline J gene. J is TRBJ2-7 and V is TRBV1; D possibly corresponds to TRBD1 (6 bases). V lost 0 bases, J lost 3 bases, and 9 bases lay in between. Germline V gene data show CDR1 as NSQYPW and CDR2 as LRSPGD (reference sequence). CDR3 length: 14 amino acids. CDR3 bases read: TGCACCTGCAGTGCAGAGGGACACCTCTAT. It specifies CTCSAEGHLY. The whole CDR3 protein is CTCSAEGHLYEQYF.

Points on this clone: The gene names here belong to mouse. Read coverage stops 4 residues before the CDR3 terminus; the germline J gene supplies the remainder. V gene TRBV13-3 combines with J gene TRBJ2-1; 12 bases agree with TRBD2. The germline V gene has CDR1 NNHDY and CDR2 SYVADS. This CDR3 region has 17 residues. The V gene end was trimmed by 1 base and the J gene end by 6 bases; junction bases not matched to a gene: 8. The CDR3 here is CASSDRDWGGAGAEQFF. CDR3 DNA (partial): TGTGCCAGCAGTGATAGAGACTGGGGGGGCGCGGGTGCT.

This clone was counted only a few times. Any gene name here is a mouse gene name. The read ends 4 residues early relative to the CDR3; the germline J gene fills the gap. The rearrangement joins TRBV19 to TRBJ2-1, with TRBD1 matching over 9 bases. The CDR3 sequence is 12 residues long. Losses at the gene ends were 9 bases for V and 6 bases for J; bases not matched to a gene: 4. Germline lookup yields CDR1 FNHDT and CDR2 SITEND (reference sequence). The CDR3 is CAIPGQGAEQFF. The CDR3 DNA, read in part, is TGTGCCATCCCGGGACAGGGTGCT.

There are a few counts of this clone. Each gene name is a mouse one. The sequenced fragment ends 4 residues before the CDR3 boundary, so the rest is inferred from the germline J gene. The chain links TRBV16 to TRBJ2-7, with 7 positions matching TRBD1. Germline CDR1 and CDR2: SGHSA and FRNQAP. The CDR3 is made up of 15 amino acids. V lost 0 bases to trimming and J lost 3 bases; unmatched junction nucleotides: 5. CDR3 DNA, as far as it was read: TGTGCAAGCAGCTTAGATGGGGACAGCCTCTAT. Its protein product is CASSLDGDSLY. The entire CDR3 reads CASSLDGDSLYEQYF.

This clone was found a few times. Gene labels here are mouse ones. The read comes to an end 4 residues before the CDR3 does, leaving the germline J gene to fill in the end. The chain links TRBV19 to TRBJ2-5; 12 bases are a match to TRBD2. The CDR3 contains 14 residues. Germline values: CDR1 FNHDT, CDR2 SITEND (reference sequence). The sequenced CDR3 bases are TGTGCCAGCAGCGGACTGGGGGGGGAAGAC. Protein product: CASSGLGGED. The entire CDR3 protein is CASSGLGGEDTQYF.

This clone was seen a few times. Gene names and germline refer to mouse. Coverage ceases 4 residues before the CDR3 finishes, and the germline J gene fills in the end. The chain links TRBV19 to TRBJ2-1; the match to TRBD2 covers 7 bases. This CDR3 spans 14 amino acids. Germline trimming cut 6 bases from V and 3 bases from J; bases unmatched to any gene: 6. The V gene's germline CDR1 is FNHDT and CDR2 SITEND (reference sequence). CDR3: CASTPGLSYAEQFF. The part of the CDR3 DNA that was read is TGTGCCAGCACCCCGGGACTGTCCTATGCT.

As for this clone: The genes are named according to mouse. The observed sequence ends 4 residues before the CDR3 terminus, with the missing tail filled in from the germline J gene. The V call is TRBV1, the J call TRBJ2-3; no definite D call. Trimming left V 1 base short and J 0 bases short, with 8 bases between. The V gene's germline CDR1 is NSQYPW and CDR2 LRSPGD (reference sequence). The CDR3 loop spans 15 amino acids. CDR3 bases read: TGCACCTGCAGTGCAGCAGCTCCTAGTGCAGAA. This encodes CTCSAAAPSAE. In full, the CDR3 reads CTCSAAAPSAETLYF.

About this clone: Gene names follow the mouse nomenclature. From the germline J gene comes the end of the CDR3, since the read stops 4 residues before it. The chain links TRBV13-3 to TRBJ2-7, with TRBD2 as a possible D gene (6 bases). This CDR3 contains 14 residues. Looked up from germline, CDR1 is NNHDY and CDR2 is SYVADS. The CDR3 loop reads CASSDRGGGYEQYF. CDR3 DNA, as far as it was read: TGTGCCAGCAGTGATCGTGGGGGAGGGTAT.

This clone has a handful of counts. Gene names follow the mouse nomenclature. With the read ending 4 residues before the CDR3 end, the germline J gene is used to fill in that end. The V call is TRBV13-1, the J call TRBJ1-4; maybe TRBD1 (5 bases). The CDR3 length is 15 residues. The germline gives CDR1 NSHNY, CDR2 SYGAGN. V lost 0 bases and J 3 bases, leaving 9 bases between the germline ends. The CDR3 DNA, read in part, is TGTGCCAGCAGTGATGCGGACAAAACCAACGAA. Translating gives CASSDADKTNE. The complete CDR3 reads CASSDADKTNERLFF.